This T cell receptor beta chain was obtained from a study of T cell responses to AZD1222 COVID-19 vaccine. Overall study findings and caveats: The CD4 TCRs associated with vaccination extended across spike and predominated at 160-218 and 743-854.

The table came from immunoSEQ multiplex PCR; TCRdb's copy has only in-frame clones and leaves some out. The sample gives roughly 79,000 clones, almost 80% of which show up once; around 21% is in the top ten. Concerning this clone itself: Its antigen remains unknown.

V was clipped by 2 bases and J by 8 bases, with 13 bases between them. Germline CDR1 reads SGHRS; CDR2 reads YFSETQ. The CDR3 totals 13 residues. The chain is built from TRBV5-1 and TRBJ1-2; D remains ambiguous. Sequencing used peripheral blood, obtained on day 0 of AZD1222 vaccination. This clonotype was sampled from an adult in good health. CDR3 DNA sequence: TGCGCCAGCAGCTTCGGTCGAGGAGAAGGCTACACCTTC. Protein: CASSFGRGEGYTF.